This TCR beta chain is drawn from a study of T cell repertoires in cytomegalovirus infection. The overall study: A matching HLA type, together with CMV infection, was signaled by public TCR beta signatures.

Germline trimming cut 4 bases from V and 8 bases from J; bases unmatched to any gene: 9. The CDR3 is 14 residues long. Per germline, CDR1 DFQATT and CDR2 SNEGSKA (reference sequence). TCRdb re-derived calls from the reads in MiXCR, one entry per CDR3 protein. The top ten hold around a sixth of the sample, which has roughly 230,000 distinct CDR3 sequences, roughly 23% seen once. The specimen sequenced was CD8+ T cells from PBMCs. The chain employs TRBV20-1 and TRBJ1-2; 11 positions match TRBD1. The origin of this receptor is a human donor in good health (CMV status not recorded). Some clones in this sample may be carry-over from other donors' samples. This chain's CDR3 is CSAMDRGRLRGYTF. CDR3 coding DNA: TGCAGTGCTATGGACAGGGGGCGACTTCGGGGCTACACCTTC.